These T cell receptor beta chains were read from a single sample in a study of T cell responses to AZD1222 COVID-19 vaccine. Assay used: immunoSEQ multiplex PCR; TCRdb lists only in-frame clones, some missing. This table holds some 200,000 clones, over 90% found once. The specimen comprised peripheral blood, sampled on day 0 of AZD1222 vaccination. The receptors were sampled from an adult in good health. Both conserved end residues are part of each CDR3. The D gene is left open where the match is weak. Rows give clone size only sometimes, using once, few, many, or a class for an expanded clone.

cdr3_aa	cdr3_nt	clone_size	cdr3_length	v_call	j_call	d_call
CASSNRRVDTQYF	TGTGCCAGCAGCAACCGCCGGGTCGATACGCAGTATTTT	NA	13	TRBV6-5	TRBJ2-3	NA
CASSRSGSSYNEQFF	TGTGCCAGTAGCAGAAGCGGGAGCTCCTACAATGAGCAGTTCTTC	NA	15	TRBV19	TRBJ2-1	TRBD2
CASSLRQVLAYEQYF	TGTGCCAGCAGCCTCCGCCAAGTGCTAGCCTACGAGCAGTACTTC	few	15	TRBV14	TRBJ2-7	NA
CASTTGISTDTQYF	TGTGCCAGCACCACAGGAATAAGTACAGATACGCAGTATTTT	NA	14	TRBV6-5	TRBJ2-3	NA
CASSLAADINTF	TGTGCCAGCAGCTTGGCGGCAGACATAAACACCTTC	NA	12	TRBV5-4	TRBJ1-2	NA
CASTRDRAGGYTF	TGTGCCAGCACCAGAGACAGGGCAGGGGGCTACACCTTC	NA	13	TRBV12-3/TRBV12-4	TRBJ1-2	TRBD1
CASSLAGNLGQYF	TGTGCCAGCAGCTTAGCGGGTAACCTAGGGCAGTACTTC	NA	13	TRBV7-6	TRBJ2-7	NA
CAWKRTSGREVLGKNIQYF	TGTGCCTGGAAAAGGACTAGCGGGAGGGAGGTTTTAGGCAAAAACATTCAGTACTTC	NA	19	TRBV30	TRBJ2-4	TRBD2
CASSLGGTKSSYNEQFF	TGTGCCAGCAGCCTGGGAGGAACCAAATCCTCCTACAATGAGCAGTTCTTC	once	17	TRBV5-8	TRBJ2-1	NA
CASSLRGGTGELFF	TGTGCCAGCAGCCTCAGAGGGGGCACCGGGGAGCTGTTTTTT	NA	14	TRBV3-1/TRBV3-2	TRBJ2-2	NA
CASSFLQGGTGELFF	TGTGCCAGCAGCTTTTTGCAGGGTGGCACCGGGGAGCTGTTTTTT	NA	15	TRBV11-2	TRBJ2-2	NA
CASSEGQGFYGYTF	TGTGCCAGCAGTGAAGGCCAGGGGTTCTACGGCTACACCTTC	NA	14	TRBV2	TRBJ1-2	NA
CASSFSGNTIYF	TGTGCCAGCAGTTTCTCTGGAAACACCATATATTTT	NA	12	TRBV28	TRBJ1-3	NA
CASSLNHKGVLSSYNEQFF	TGTGCCAGCAGTTTAAACCACAAGGGGGTCTTGAGCTCCTACAATGAGCAGTTCTTC	once	19	TRBV28	TRBJ2-1	NA
CASSLDSSANYGYTF	TGTGCCAGCAGTCTGGACAGCTCCGCCAACTATGGCTACACCTTC	NA	15	TRBV7-2	TRBJ1-2	NA
CASSPNWGTRVKLFF	TGTGCCAGCAGCCCTAACTGGGGCACTAGAGTAAAACTGTTTTTT	NA	15	TRBV4-2	TRBJ1-4	NA
CASSPGVLYNSPLHF	TGTGCCAGCAGCCCAGGGGTTCTCTATAATTCACCCCTCCACTTT	once	15	TRBV3-1/TRBV3-2	TRBJ1-6	NA
CASSSGNNYGYTF	TGCGCCAGCAGCTCCGGCAATAACTATGGCTACACCTTC	NA	13	TRBV5-1	TRBJ1-2	NA
CASSRRDGQETQYF	TGTGCCAGCAGCCGCCGGGACGGACAAGAGACCCAGTACTTC	NA	14	TRBV7-2	TRBJ2-5	NA
CASSARMWQKAFF	TGTGCCAGCAGTGCCCGTATGTGGCAAAAAGCTTTCTTT	NA	13	TRBV27	TRBJ1-1	NA
CASSYSETQYF	TGTGCCAGCAGTTACTCCGAGACCCAGTACTTC	once	11	TRBV6-5	TRBJ2-5	NA
CASKTGQLDHNEQFF	TGTGCCAGTAAGACGGGACAGTTGGACCACAATGAGCAGTTCTTC	few	15	TRBV19	TRBJ2-1	TRBD1
CASSAYRARRGYGYTF	TGTGCCAGCAGCGCCTATAGGGCCCGGCGAGGGTATGGCTACACCTTC	NA	16	TRBV5-6	TRBJ1-2	NA
CASSQPRGSGNTIYF	TGTGCCAGCAGTCAACCCCGGGGCTCTGGAAACACCATATATTTT	NA	15	TRBV28	TRBJ1-3	NA
CASSALAGGSYNEQFF	TGTGCCAGCAGCGCCCTAGCGGGGGGATCATACAATGAGCAGTTCTTC	NA	16	TRBV9	TRBJ2-1	TRBD2
CASSPPTSGSETQYF	TGTGCCAGCAGCCCCCCGACTAGTGGTAGTGAGACCCAGTACTTC	once	15	TRBV6-2/TRBV6-3	TRBJ2-5	NA
CASSAASIRREKLFF	TGTGCCAGTAGTGCCGCCTCTATAAGAAGGGAAAAACTGTTTTTT	NA	15	TRBV19	TRBJ1-4	NA
CASSQGDQPQHF	TGTGCCAGCAGTCAAGGGGATCAGCCCCAGCATTTT	NA	12	TRBV2	TRBJ1-5	NA